This T cell receptor beta chain was sequenced during a study of T cell clonotyping in hematopoietic cell transplantation. General study points: Graft donor and pretransplant recipient Inverse Simpson Index values predicted broader posttransplant TCR diversity. At the given depth, recipient repertoires were over 95% de novo clonotypes. Pathologically expanded recipient clonotypes increased progressively from day 30 to day 180 as diversity fell. No sorting was done, leaving CD4 and CD8 contributions mixed.

Only one count was recorded for this clone. The antigen is unknown. The assay was immunoSEQ multiplex PCR, and TCRdb's table has in-frame clones only and misses some. The profile shows fewer than 80,000 clones, approximately 94% of them singletons. This CDR3 contains 13 residues. V was shortened by 4 bases and J by 9 bases, with 14 bases between the two germline ends. The germline gives CDR1 SGHDT, CDR2 YYEEEE. The clonotype originates from a man in his fifties in good health. Some clones in this sample may be carry-over from other donors' samples. Sequencing was performed on peripheral blood mononuclear cells. The genes are TRBV5-6 and TRBJ1-3; D remains ambiguous. In nucleotides, the CDR3 is TGTGCCAGCAGCCTGGCGGGCCGGACCACCATATATTTT. Its protein is CASSLAGRTTIYF.